The T cell receptor beta chain described here comes from a study of technical replicates of blood from a few donors. V lost 2 bases, J lost 2 bases, and 5 bases stayed unmatched. Germline V CDR1 and CDR2: SGHTA, FQGNSA. This CDR3 has 16 amino acids. The repertoire was sequenced with immunoSEQ multiplex PCR; TCRdb's copy has only in-frame clones and lacks some. In the table there are 50,000 to 70,000 clones, around 88% of which are singletons. Sequencing used PBMCs. The TCR was taken from a human donor in good health. Some clones in this sample may be carry-over from other donors' samples. The chain links TRBV7-2 to TRBJ2-5, with 10 bases fitting TRBD2. CDR3 DNA: TGTGCCAGCAGCTTATCTAGCGGGGGCGGGCAAGAGACCCAGTACTTC. Translation gives CASSLSSGGGQETQYF.